Below, 7 T cell receptor beta chains from the same sample are listed, as sequenced in a study of T cells in Graves' hyperthyroidism and ophthalmopathy. Researchers took RNA transcripts and amplified the TCR beta CDR3 regions from them. First-round RT-PCR with HTBI primers amplified the TCR CDR3 region. From the multiplex PCR reads, TCRdb called clonotypes with MiXCR, one entry per CDR3 protein. The repertoire has about 600,000 distinct CDR3 sequences, 15% to 20% of them found once; the top ten carry around 3.5%. Sequencing was performed on blood. These receptor sequences come from a woman aged 40 to 50 with Graves' ophthalmopathy.

In its sample, this clonotype was seen a few times. This could be a read error, since a much larger clone is one nucleotide away. The chain employs TRBV11-2 and TRBJ2-1; 11 positions match TRBD2. Per germline, CDR1 SGHAT and CDR2 FQNNGV. CDR3 length: 13 residues. CDR3 bases: TGTGCCAGCCTCTCTAGCGGGGGGAATGAGCGGTTCTTC. Its translation: CASLSSGGNERFF.

This chain uses TRBV19 with TRBJ1-4; TRBD1 might be the D (5 bases). Trimming removed 6 bases from V and 1 base from J, with 21 bases in between. CDR3 size: 18 residues. CDR1 and CDR2 (germline): LNHDA, SQIVND (reference sequence). CDR3 protein: CASRPPGPLRRTNEKLFF. The CDR3, as DNA: TGTGCCAGTAGGCCGCCGGGACCCCTGAGGAGAACTAATGAAAAACTGTTTTTT.

This clonotype came up many times. The J gene is TRBJ2-7, the V gene TRBV6-5; tentatively, D is TRBD1 or TRBD2 (5 bases each). CDR1 is MNHEY and CDR2 is SVGAGI in the germline V gene. This CDR3 comprises 15 residues. V was shortened by 0 bases and J by 4 bases, with 13 bases between the two germline ends. CDR3 in amino acids: CASSYSNQGEYEQYF. Written as DNA, the CDR3 is TGTGCCAGCAGTTACTCTAATCAAGGGGAGTACGAGCAGTACTTC.

Many counts were recorded for this clonotype. The chain couples TRBV20-1 to TRBJ2-1; no clear D gene. The CDR3 loop spans 10 amino acids. The germline gives CDR1 DFQATT, CDR2 SNEGSKA (reference sequence). V lost 3 bases to trimming and J lost 9 bases, with 6 bases between them. The chain's CDR3 is CSASAVEQFF. CDR3 nucleotides: TGCAGTGCTAGTGCTGTTGAGCAGTTCTTC.

In its sample, this clonotype was seen a few times. The chain joins TRBV6-1 to TRBJ2-3; D not resolved. V dropped 6 bases and J dropped 3 bases, with 13 bases sitting between them. CDR3 length: 14 residues. Germline V gene sequence: CDR1 MNHNS, CDR2 SASEGT. The CDR3 sequence is CASRARLPTDTQYF. DNA of the CDR3: TGTGCCAGCAGAGCGCGACTCCCAACAGATACGCAGTATTTT.

This clonotype was seen at least ten times. The chain uses TRBV27 and TRBJ1-5; D uncertain. The CDR3 has 13 amino acids. Germline lookup yields CDR1 MNHEY and CDR2 SMNVEV (reference sequence). V shed 4 bases and J shed 5 bases, with 9 bases lying between them. This CDR3 reads CASSYSGDQPQHF. CDR3 DNA: TGTGCCAGCAGTTACTCCGGGGATCAGCCCCAGCATTTT.

The table lists this clonotype with many counts. CDR3 amino acids: CASLSGGPPDTQYF. As DNA, the CDR3 is TGTGCCAGTTTGTCGGGGGGGCCGCCAGATACGCAGTATTTT. V is TRBV2 and J is TRBJ2-3; TRBD2 matches 8 bases. V lost 9 bases and J lost 4; bases outside the gene matches: 9. CDR1 and CDR2 (germline): SNHLY, FYNNEI. This CDR3 contains 14 residues.